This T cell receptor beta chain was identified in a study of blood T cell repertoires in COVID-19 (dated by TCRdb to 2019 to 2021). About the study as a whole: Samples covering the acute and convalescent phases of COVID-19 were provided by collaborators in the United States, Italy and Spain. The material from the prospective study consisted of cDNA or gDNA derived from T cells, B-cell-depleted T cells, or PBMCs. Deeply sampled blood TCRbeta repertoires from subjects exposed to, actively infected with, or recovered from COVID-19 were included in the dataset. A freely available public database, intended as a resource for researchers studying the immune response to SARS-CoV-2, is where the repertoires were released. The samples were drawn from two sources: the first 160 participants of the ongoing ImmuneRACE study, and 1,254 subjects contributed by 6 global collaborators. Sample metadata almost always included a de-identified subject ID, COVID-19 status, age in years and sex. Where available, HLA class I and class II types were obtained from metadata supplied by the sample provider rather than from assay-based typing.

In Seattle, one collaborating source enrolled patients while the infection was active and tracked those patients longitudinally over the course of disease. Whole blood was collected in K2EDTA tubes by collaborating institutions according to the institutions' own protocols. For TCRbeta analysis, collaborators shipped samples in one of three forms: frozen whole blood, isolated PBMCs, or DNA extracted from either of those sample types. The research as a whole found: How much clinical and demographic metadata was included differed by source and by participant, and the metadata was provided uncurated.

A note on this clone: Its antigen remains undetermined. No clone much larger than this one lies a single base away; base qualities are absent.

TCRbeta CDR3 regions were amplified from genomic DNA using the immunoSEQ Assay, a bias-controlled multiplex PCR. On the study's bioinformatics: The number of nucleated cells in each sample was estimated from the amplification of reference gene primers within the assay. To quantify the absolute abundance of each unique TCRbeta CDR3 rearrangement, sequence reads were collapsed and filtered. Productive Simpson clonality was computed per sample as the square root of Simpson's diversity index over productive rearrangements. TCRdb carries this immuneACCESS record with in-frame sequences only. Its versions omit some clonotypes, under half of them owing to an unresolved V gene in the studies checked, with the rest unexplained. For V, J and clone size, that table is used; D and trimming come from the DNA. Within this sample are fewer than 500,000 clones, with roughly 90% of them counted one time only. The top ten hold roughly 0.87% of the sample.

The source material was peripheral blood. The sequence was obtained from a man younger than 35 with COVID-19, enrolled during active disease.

CDR3 reads: CSASTSGGDRTDTQYF. The nucleotide sequence is TGCAGTGCGAGTACTAGCGGGGGGGATCGCACAGATACGCAGTATTTT. The rearranged chain carries TRBV20-1 and TRBJ2-3, with 13 bases matching TRBD2. The germline V gene encodes CDR1 DFQATT and CDR2 SNEGSKA (reference sequence). Relative to germline, V is missing 6 bases and J is missing 1 base, with 7 bases of the junction outside any gene match. The CDR3 spans 16 residues, from the cysteine through the phenylalanine. The CDR3 DNA has 48 bases and is translated from base 1.